The 10 T cell receptor beta chains in this list originate from one sample, sequenced in a study of T-cell reconstitution after alpha-beta-depleted transplantation in children. The authors prepared the TCRbeta library with unique molecular identifiers. One entry per CDR3 protein, called by TCRdb with MiXCR from the PCR reads. The profile shows about 180,000 distinct CDR3 sequences, 11% of them singletons. Sequencing used PBMCs, obtained before TCRalphabeta/CD19-depleted stem cell transplant. Receptors originate from a boy aged 2 to 10 with acute myeloid leukemia, due to receive a stem cell transplant.

This clonotype was recorded once. A much larger clonotype is one base distant, so this may be a read error. The chain recombines TRBV5-1 with TRBJ2-7; TRBD2 matches at 8 bases. CDR1 SGHRS and CDR2 YFSETQ come from the germline V gene. The CDR3 runs to 14 residues. The CDR3 reads CPSGSTSGSYEQYF. In DNA, the CDR3 is TGCCCCAGCGGCTCCACTAGCGGCTCCTACGAGCAGTACTTC.

This clonotype was detected ten times or more. The chain couples TRBV20-1 to TRBJ2-2; TRBD2 aligns across 9 bases. CDR3 length equals 16 residues. After removal of 3 bases from V and 1 base from J, the junction contained 6 bases not matched to a gene. Per the germline V gene, CDR1 is DFQATT and CDR2 is SNEGSKA (reference sequence). CDR3 loop: CSASFASGKNTGELFF. The CDR3 nucleotides read TGCAGTGCTAGTTTCGCTAGCGGGAAGAACACCGGGGAGCTGTTTTTT.

In this sample, this clonotype turned up many times. The chain carries TRBV6-5 and TRBJ2-7; the D is unclear. V gave up 0 bases and J gave up 7 bases, with 22 bases separating them. This CDR3 has 17 amino acids. CDR1 MNHEY and CDR2 SVGAGI come from the germline V gene. The CDR3 DNA reads TGTGCCAGCAGTTACTCGGGTGACGGAACCTCTACGGGTGAGCAGTACTTC. It codes for CASSYSGDGTSTGEQYF.

This clonotype was recorded at least ten times. The rearrangement uses TRBV4-1 and TRBJ2-1, with 13 bases matching TRBD2. The J segment lost 2 bases and the V segment lost 1 base, leaving 14 bases of the junction unmatched. The CDR3 is 21 amino acids. Germline lookup yields CDR1 MGHRA and CDR2 YSYEKL. CDR3 protein: CASSQVPGVLAGGMTYNEQFF. CDR3 in DNA: TGCGCCAGCAGCCAAGTGCCTGGGGTACTAGCGGGGGGGATGACCTACAATGAGCAGTTCTTC.

About this clonotype: Just one base apart from a much larger clone, this may be a read error. The CDR3 ends on some other residue instead of the conserved phenylalanine or tryptophan, so this is likely a read error. The CDR3 is CASSQEGTQADTQYS. CDR3 coding DNA: TGTGCCAGCAGCCAAGAGGGGACTCAAGCAGATACGCAGTATTCT. The chain links TRBV3-1 to TRBJ2-3; TRBD2 might be the D (6 bases). From germline, CDR1 is LGHDT and CDR2 YNNKEL (reference sequence). V gave up 0 bases and J gave up 4 bases, with 11 bases separating them. The CDR3 has 15 amino acids.

This clonotype has ten or more counts. The genes are TRBV20-1 and TRBJ2-1; D ambiguous. Between the trimmed V and J ends, which lost 6 bases and 0 bases, there was a span of 18 bases. The germline gives CDR1 DFQATT, CDR2 SNEGSKA (reference sequence). This CDR3 region has 16 residues. The CDR3 bases are TGCAGTGCAGATCTTAACGGGCCGCCCTCCTACAATGAGCAGTTCTTC. Amino acid sequence: CSADLNGPPSYNEQFF.

This clonotype was found many times. The V and J genes are TRBV20-1 and TRBJ2-7; TRBD2 matches at 7 bases. V lost 5 bases and J lost 3; bases outside the gene matches: 10. CDR3 length: 14 amino acids. Per the germline V gene, CDR1 is DFQATT and CDR2 is SNEGSKA (reference sequence). The CDR3 is CSAPMGGGIYEQYF. The DNA of the CDR3 is TGCAGTGCTCCAATGGGGGGAGGGATCTACGAGCAGTACTTC.

A word on this clonotype: This sequence may be a read error, since a much larger clone differs from it by one base. This rearrangement joins TRBV12-3 or TRBV12-4 to TRBJ1-2; D may be TRBD1 (5 bases). This CDR3 has 12 residues. The CDR3 reads CASWGFGYGYPF. For the CDR3, the DNA is TGTGCCAGCTGGGGGTTCGGCTATGGCTACCCCTTC.

The table lists this clonotype with many counts. The chain couples TRBV7-2 to TRBJ2-1, with TRBD2 matching 8 bases. Germline V CDR1 and CDR2: SGHTA, FQGNSA. V lost 0 bases, J lost 6 bases, and 10 bases stayed unmatched. This CDR3 has 17 residues. CDR3 sequence reads: CASSLAPGERGSNEQFF. The CDR3, as DNA: TGTGCCAGCAGCTTAGCCCCGGGGGAGCGGGGGAGCAATGAGCAGTTCTTC.

This clonotype was observed at least ten times. The J gene is TRBJ1-4, the V gene TRBV20-1; TRBD1 might be the D (6 bases). This CDR3 is 15 amino acids long. Per the germline V gene, CDR1 is DFQATT and CDR2 is SNEGSKA (reference sequence). Trimming pared 2 bases from V and 4 bases from J, leaving 14 bases between. The CDR3 DNA is TGCAGTGCTAGACCCCAGGGGTTTGGTAATGAAAAACTGTTTTTT. Amino acids: CSARPQGFGNEKLFF.